This TCR beta chain was identified in a study of circulating and synovial CD4+ cells in juvenile arthritis. Study conclusions and caveats: Bulk blood CD4 repertoires were more diverse than these.

CDR3 length: 17 residues. Germline V lookup: CDR1 WNHNN, CDR2 SYGVQD (reference sequence). The junction had 14 bases not matched to a gene; V was cut back by 3 bases and J by 9 bases. The repertoire was sequenced with immunoSEQ multiplex PCR; TCRdb's copy has only in-frame clones and lacks some. The table has about 33,000 clones, 90% to 95% seen once. With respect to this clone: Its antigen is still unknown.

The V call is TRBV10-1, the J call TRBJ2-2, with 9 bases identical to TRBD2. What was sequenced was CD4+ T cells from blood. This receptor was obtained from a human donor with juvenile idiopathic arthritis. CDR3 protein: CASSEGALAGSRRELFF. The CDR3, as DNA: TGCGCCAGCAGTGAAGGGGCACTAGCGGGTTCGAGAAGGGAGCTGTTTTTT.